A single sample gave rise to the 16 T cell receptor beta chains below, sequenced in a study of blood T cell repertoires in COVID-19. Generated by immunoSEQ multiplex PCR, the TCRdb table keeps only in-frame clones and is missing some. The sample shows roughly 120,000 clones, about 84% of them seen only once. The sequencing input was peripheral blood. These receptors came from a man in his forties or fifties with acute or convalescent COVID-19.

The V call is TRBV3-1 (or the pseudogene TRBV3-2), the J call TRBJ1-1, with TRBD1 matching 8 bases. The CDR3 is made up of 12 amino acids. J lost 8 bases, V lost 5 bases, and 4 bases had no gene match. Germline assignment: CDR1 LGHDT and CDR2 YNNKEL (reference sequence). The CDR3 DNA reads as TGTGCCAGCAGCTTAGGGACAGGAGAAGCTTTCTTT. Translated, it gives CASSLGTGEAFF.

The chain employs TRBV2 and TRBJ1-3; 7 bases align to TRBD1. Germline loops: CDR1 SNHLY, CDR2 FYNNEI. The CDR3 contains 15 residues. V dropped 7 bases and J dropped 4; count of bases not matched to a gene: 10. The CDR3 loop reads CASNNDRVYGNTIYF. CDR3 DNA sequence: TGTGCCAGCAATAATGACAGGGTGTACGGAAACACCATATATTTT. The whole variable domain, filled in from reference TRBV2 and TRBJ1-3, reads EPEVTQTPSHQVTQMGQEVILRCVPISNHLYFYWYRQILGQKVEFLVSFYNNEISEKSEIFDDQFSVERPDGSNFTLKIRSTKLEDSAMYFCASNNDRVYGNTIYFGEGSWLTVV.

V gene TRBV30 combines with J gene TRBJ1-2, with 11 bases aligning to TRBD1. V shed 4 bases, J shed 6 bases, and the junction held 7 bases outside the gene matches. Germline-derived CDR1 and CDR2 are GTSNPN and SVGIG (reference sequence). This CDR3 is built from 14 residues. The CDR3 loop reads CAWKGQGAENGYTF. As DNA, the CDR3 is TGTGCCTGGAAAGGACAGGGGGCGGAAAATGGCTACACCTTC.

The genes are TRBV5-1 and TRBJ1-1; 7 bases are shared with TRBD1. V was pared by 0 bases and J by 3 bases, with 5 bases of the junction left unmatched. Germline CDR1 and CDR2: SGHRS and YFSETQ. This CDR3 is 15 amino acids long. CDR3 amino acids: CASSLVAGGDTEAFF. The CDR3, as DNA: TGCGCCAGCAGCTTGGTTGCAGGGGGTGACACTGAAGCTTTCTTT.

J is TRBJ2-7 and V is TRBV9, with 7 bases aligning to TRBD1. V shed 4 bases and J 4 bases; nucleotides not matched to a gene: 8. CDR1 is SGDLS and CDR2 is YYNGEE in the germline V gene. This CDR3 has 14 amino acids. CDR3 amino acids: CASSPMGQYYEQYF. CDR3 coding DNA: TGTGCCAGCAGCCCCATGGGACAGTATTACGAGCAGTACTTC.

The V gene is TRBV7-2, the J gene TRBJ2-5; TRBD2 might be the D (5 bases). The CDR3 sequence is 12 residues long. V dropped 5 bases and J dropped 10 bases, with 14 bases sitting between them. Germline CDR1 is SGHTA and CDR2 is FQGNSA. The CDR3 DNA reads as TGTGCCAGCAGCCCCTCAGGCCGGGACCAGTACTTC. Translating it yields CASSPSGRDQYF.

J is TRBJ1-6 and V is TRBV28; maybe TRBD1 (6 bases). V shed 3 bases and J shed 10 bases, with 13 bases lying between them. The CDR3 covers 14 residues. Germline loops: CDR1 MDHEN, CDR2 SYDVKM. CDR3 loop: CASSLGRGGSPLHF. The CDR3 nucleotides are TGTGCCAGCAGTTTGGGCAGGGGTGGATCACCCCTCCACTTT.

The chain joins TRBV11-2 to TRBJ2-4; the match to TRBD1 covers 10 bases. Germline V CDR1 and CDR2: SGHAT, FQNNGV. Germline trimming cut 3 bases from V and 9 bases from J; bases unmatched to any gene: 8. The CDR3 has 15 amino acids. This chain's CDR3 is CASSFIGTGVVIQYF. CDR3 bases: TGTGCCAGCAGCTTTATAGGGACAGGGGTGGTCATTCAGTACTTC.

The V and J genes are TRBV5-4 and TRBJ1-2; possible D gene TRBD1, 5 bases. Germline-derived CDR1 and CDR2 are SGHNT and YYREEE (reference sequence). There are 11 residues in the CDR3. V shed 5 bases and J shed 14 bases, with 16 bases lying between them. The CDR3 DNA reads as TGTGCCAGCAGTACGACAGACTTCCTGACCTTC. Translated, it gives CASSTTDFLTF. The full variable domain, rest sourced from reference TRBV5-4 and TRBJ1-2, is ETGVTQSPTHLIKTRGQQVTLRCSSQSGHNTVSWYQQALGQGPQFIFQYYREEENGRGNFPPRFSGLQFPNYSSELNVNALELDDSALYLCASSTTDFLTFGSGTRLTVV.

The chain has TRBV3-1 (or the pseudogene TRBV3-2) and TRBJ1-1; D call uncertain. From germline, CDR1 is LGHDT and CDR2 YNNKEL (reference sequence). V was clipped by 0 bases and J by 7 bases, with 6 bases between them. The CDR3 totals 12 residues. The CDR3: CASSQDRFEAFF. For the CDR3, the DNA is TGTGCCAGCAGCCAAGACAGATTTGAAGCTTTCTTT.

This clone was observed a single time. The chain combines TRBV5-1 with TRBJ1-4; 9 nucleotides line up with TRBD1. After removal of 4 bases from V and 5 bases from J, the junction contained 3 bases not matched to a gene. The CDR3 has 14 amino acids. Germline loops: CDR1 SGHRS, CDR2 YFSETQ. CDR3 DNA: TGCGCCAGCAGCATAGGACAGGGGAATGAAAAACTGTTTTTT. Translation gives CASSIGQGNEKLFF. Using reference TRBV5-1 and TRBJ1-4 for the parts outside the CDR3, the full variable domain is KAGVTQTPRYLIKTRGQQVTLSCSPISGHRSVSWYQQTPGQGLQFLFEYFSETQRNKGNFPGRFSGRQFSNSRSEMNVSTLELGDSALYLCASSIGQGNEKLFFGSGTQLSVL.

This chain joins TRBV5-1 and TRBJ2-2; tentatively, D is TRBD2 (6 bases). The CDR3 runs 15 residues. Deletions cut 0 bases from V and 5 bases from J, with 11 bases between. CDR1 and CDR2 (germline): SGHRS, YFSETQ. The CDR3 spells CASSLEWAGTGELFF. In DNA, the CDR3 is TGCGCCAGCAGCTTGGAGTGGGCGGGAACCGGGGAGCTGTTTTTT.

The chain has TRBV6-5 and TRBJ1-2, with D possibly TRBD1 on 6 matching bases. Germline V lookup: CDR1 MNHEY, CDR2 SVGAGI. The CDR3 has 13 amino acids. V lost 2 bases and J lost 8, with 12 bases in between. The CDR3 protein is CASSYDRLDGYTF. The CDR3, as DNA: TGTGCCAGCAGTTACGACAGGCTCGACGGCTACACCTTC.

The chain is built from TRBV5-8 and TRBJ1-2, with 7 positions matching TRBD1. Unmatched junction bases numbered 3, after V lost 0 bases and J lost 4 bases. Germline loops: CDR1 SGHTS, CDR2 YDEGEE. CDR3 size: 14 residues. CDR3 amino acids: CASSLGDRIYGYTF. The CDR3 DNA reads TGTGCCAGCAGCTTGGGGGACAGAATCTATGGCTACACCTTC.

V gene TRBV5-1 combines with J gene TRBJ2-1, with TRBD2 identical over 7 bases. The ends lost 5 bases at V and 9 bases at J; junction bases unmatched: 5. The CDR3 is 12 amino acids. Looked up from germline, CDR1 is SGHRS and CDR2 is YFSETQ. DNA for the CDR3: TGCGCCAGCAGTACGGGGGAGGGTGAGCAGTTCTTC. This sequence encodes CASSTGEGEQFF.

The V and J genes are TRBV9 and TRBJ1-1; no definite D call. V was pared by 2 bases and J by 0 bases, with 8 bases between. CDR1 and CDR2 from the germline V gene are SGDLS and YYNGEE. The CDR3 contains 14 residues. The CDR3 loop is CASSVRQMNTEAFF. CDR3 sequence (DNA): TGTGCCAGCAGCGTGCGGCAAATGAACACTGAAGCTTTCTTT.